What follows are 21 T cell receptor beta chains derived from one specimen sequenced in a study of blood T cell repertoires in COVID-19. Assay: immunoSEQ multiplex PCR; the TCRdb copy retains only in-frame clones and omits some. The sample lists about 480,000 clones, more than 70% seen once, with around 13% in the top ten. Sequenced input: peripheral blood. All receptors derive from a woman in her fifties or sixties with COVID-19, enrolled during active disease.

The chain combines TRBV9 with TRBJ1-1; weak D call: TRBD1 (5 bases). Germline CDR1 is SGDLS and CDR2 is YYNGEE. V lost 0 bases, J lost 7 bases, and 13 bases lay in between. CDR3 length equals 14 residues. The CDR3 reads CASSVVGGVNEAFF. The CDR3 DNA sequence: TGTGCCAGCAGCGTAGTTGGGGGGGTTAATGAAGCTTTCTTT.

J is TRBJ2-4 and V is TRBV19, with D possibly matching TRBD1 (6 bases). V shed 10 bases and J shed 7 bases, with 17 bases lying between them. The CDR3 is 13 residues long. CDR1 and CDR2 from the germline V gene are LNHDA and SQIVND (reference sequence). The CDR3 region has the DNA TGTGCCACCAAAGGGGACACGGGCAACATTCAGTACTTC. Translated: CATKGDTGNIQYF. Filled out from reference TRBV19 and TRBJ2-4, the complete variable domain reads DGGITQSPKYLFRKEGQNVTLSCEQNLNHDAMYWYRQDPGQGLRLIYYSQIVNDFQKGDIAEGYSVSREKKESFPLTVTSAQKNPTAFYLCATKGDTGNIQYFGAGTRLSVL.

This chain joins TRBV30 and TRBJ2-5; 9 nucleotides align to TRBD1. The CDR3 has 12 amino acids. V lost 5 bases, J lost 5 bases, and 3 bases stayed unmatched. The germline gives CDR1 GTSNPN, CDR2 SVGIG (reference sequence). CDR3 in amino acids: CAWGGQGETQYF. In DNA form, the CDR3 reads TGTGCCTGGGGGGGACAGGGTGAGACCCAGTACTTC.

The genes are TRBV30 and TRBJ1-2; D gene ambiguous. The CDR3 consists of 18 residues. In germline, CDR1 is GTSNPN, CDR2 SVGIG (reference sequence). The V gene lost 1 base and the J gene lost 3 bases, with 24 bases spanning the gap. The CDR3 loop reads CAWSGPDYTYLRDYGYTF. The CDR3 nucleotides are TGTGCCTGGAGTGGCCCCGACTATACCTATCTTCGGGACTATGGCTACACCTTC.

The chain couples TRBV2 to TRBJ2-2, with D possibly matching TRBD2 (6 bases). Germline V gene sequence: CDR1 SNHLY, CDR2 FYNNEI. Trimming shortened V by 7 bases and J by 5 bases, and 14 bases separated the two germline ends. The CDR3 sequence is 14 residues long. The CDR3 reads CASTFMGGTGELFF. As DNA, the CDR3 is TGTGCCAGCACCTTCATGGGGGGTACCGGGGAGCTGTTTTTT.

The chain recombines TRBV5-4 with TRBJ2-3; TRBD2 matches at 8 bases. The CDR3 loop spans 15 amino acids. Germline V gene data show CDR1 as SGHNT and CDR2 as YYREEE (reference sequence). Trimming cost V 5 bases and J 2 bases; bases outside gene matches: 7. The CDR3 DNA sequence: TGTGCCAGCAGTCGTATAGCGGGGTCCACAGATACGCAGTATTTT. It yields the protein CASSRIAGSTDTQYF.

The chain links TRBV29-1 to TRBJ2-7, with D perhaps TRBD1 (6 bases). V was pared by 3 bases and J by 5 bases, with 11 bases between. The CDR3 contains 12 residues. Germline CDR1 and CDR2: SQVTM and ANQGSEA. Written as DNA, the CDR3 is TGCAGCGTTGAGGCAGGGGCTGACGAGCAGTACTTC. Protein: CSVEAGADEQYF.

This sequence joins TRBV3-1 (or the pseudogene TRBV3-2) and TRBJ1-2; possibly TRBD1 for D (5 bases). CDR3 size: 14 residues. Germline assignment: CDR1 LGHDT and CDR2 YNNKEL (reference sequence). The germline V and J ends were trimmed by 4 bases and 1 base, with 10 bases remaining between them. As DNA, the CDR3 is TGTGCCAGCAGCCGACAGACAGATAACTATGGCTACACCTTC. This codes for CASSRQTDNYGYTF.

This chain connects TRBV5-6 to TRBJ1-4, with TRBD1 matching 8 bases. CDR3 length: 16 residues. The V and J ends lost 4 bases and 7 bases, in that order; junction bases with no gene match: 12. Per germline, CDR1 SGHDT and CDR2 YYEEEE. CDR3 residues: CASSPPRAGGSEKLFF. CDR3 DNA sequence: TGTGCCAGCAGCCCGCCTAGGGCAGGGGGCAGTGAAAAACTGTTTTTT.

About this clone: Additional DNA sequences in this sample encode the identical CDR3. The chain combines TRBV25-1 with TRBJ1-3; the match to TRBD1 covers 9 bases. The CDR3 loop spans 16 amino acids. The germline V gene has CDR1 MGHDK and CDR2 SYGVNS. Losses at the gene ends were 1 base for V and 1 base for J; bases not matched to a gene: 2. The CDR3 loop reads CASSEWGTGSGNTIYF. The CDR3 coding sequence is TGTGCCAGCAGTGAATGGGGGACAGGGTCTGGAAACACCATATATTTT.

This clone was counted a single time. In DNA form, the CDR3 reads TGTGCCAGCAGCTGGAGACCGCAGGGCTACAATGAGCAGTTCTTC. It yields the protein CASSWRPQGYNEQFF. This sequence joins TRBV7-2 and TRBJ2-1, with D maybe TRBD1 (5 bases). Looked up from germline, CDR1 is SGHTA and CDR2 is FQGNSA. The CDR3 has 15 residues. V lost 4 bases and J 3 bases, leaving 13 bases between the germline ends.

V gene TRBV27 combines with J gene TRBJ2-3, with a possible D match to TRBD2 (5 bases). CDR3 size: 15 residues. Germline CDR1 reads MNHEY; CDR2 reads SMNVEV (reference sequence). The ends were cut back, 5 bases at V and 8 bases at J, with 20 bases in the middle. In DNA form, the CDR3 reads TGTGCCAGCAGTCCCATCTATGTTCGGGGTAGTACGCAGTATTTT. Translation gives CASSPIYVRGSTQYF.

The rearrangement joins TRBV30 to TRBJ2-7, with 7 bases fitting TRBD1. V trimming: 1 base; J trimming: 2 bases; junction bases outside the gene matches: 5. This CDR3 has 14 residues. Germline values: CDR1 GTSNPN, CDR2 SVGIG (reference sequence). CDR3 sequence: CAWSAQGMAYEQYF. The DNA for the CDR3 is TGTGCCTGGAGTGCACAGGGGATGGCCTACGAGCAGTACTTC.

The V and J genes are TRBV5-1 and TRBJ2-3, with TRBD2 matching 9 bases. J gave up 2 bases and V 4 bases, and 5 bases lay outside the gene matches. The CDR3 runs 15 residues. The germline V gene encodes CDR1 SGHRS and CDR2 YFSETQ. Written as DNA, the CDR3 is TGCGCCAGCAGCCTCGTAGCGGGGGCCACAGATACGCAGTATTTT. This translates into CASSLVAGATDTQYF. Full variable domain (outside the CDR3, taken from reference TRBV5-1 and TRBJ2-3): KAGVTQTPRYLIKTRGQQVTLSCSPISGHRSVSWYQQTPGQGLQFLFEYFSETQRNKGNFPGRFSGRQFSNSRSEMNVSTLELGDSALYLCASSLVAGATDTQYFGPGTRLTVL.

In regard to this clone: At one end, the junction sequence differs from germline, possibly due to a read error. Within the sample, other DNA sequences also encode this same CDR3. The CDR3 nucleotides read TGTGCCAGCAGTGTAGGACTAGCGGGGGGATATGTCGAGCAGTACTTC. Translating gives CASSVGLAGGYVEQYF. J is TRBJ2-7 and V is TRBV9; 14 nucleotides match TRBD2. The CDR3 extends over 16 amino acids. CDR1 and CDR2 (germline): SGDLS, YYNGEE.

J is TRBJ1-1 and V is TRBV5-1; D gene ambiguous. Germline CDR1 is SGHRS and CDR2 is YFSETQ. Trimming pared 0 bases from V and 1 base from J, leaving 10 bases between. The CDR3 is 15 residues long. In nucleotides, the CDR3 is TGCGCCAGCAGCTTGGTGGGAGGGTCGAACACTGAAGCTTTCTTT. Its protein product is CASSLVGGSNTEAFF.

The CDR3 spells CASSSTGTGNTGELFF. The CDR3 DNA reads TGTGCCAGCAGTTCCACCGGGACAGGGAACACCGGGGAGCTGTTTTTT. The rearrangement joins TRBV27 to TRBJ2-2, with TRBD1 matching 8 bases. This CDR3 is 16 amino acids long. V lost 4 bases to trimming and J lost 1 base; unmatched junction nucleotides: 5. Germline CDR1 is MNHEY and CDR2 is SMNVEV (reference sequence).

The gene calls are TRBV28 and TRBJ2-3; no clear D. V lost 5 bases and J 0 bases, leaving 9 bases between the germline ends. The CDR3 has 14 residues. Germline CDR1 MDHEN, CDR2 SYDVKM. CDR3 region: CASSPRVSTDTQYF. CDR3 bases: TGTGCCAGCAGTCCACGGGTCAGCACAGATACGCAGTATTTT.

The chain uses TRBV5-4 and TRBJ1-4; no reliable D call. Germline lookup yields CDR1 SGHNT and CDR2 YYREEE (reference sequence). The CDR3 is made up of 11 amino acids. V was pared by 9 bases and J by 7 bases, with 10 bases between. The chain's CDR3 is CATLEGEKLFF. CDR3 sequence (DNA): TGTGCCACCCTGGAGGGTGAAAAACTGTTTTTT.

The rearrangement uses TRBV18 and TRBJ1-2, with TRBD1 as a possible D gene (5 bases). The length of the CDR3 is 15 residues. The ends were cut back, 1 base at V and 1 base at J, with 10 bases in the middle. The V gene's germline CDR1 is KGHSH and CDR2 LQKENI. In nucleotides, the CDR3 is TGTGCCAGCTCACCACTGCAGGGAAGTAACTATGGCTACACCTTC. This sequence encodes CASSPLQGSNYGYTF.

J is TRBJ1-1 and V is TRBV7-3; D remains ambiguous. Per the germline V gene, CDR1 is SGHTA and CDR2 is FQGTGA. Between the trimmed V and J ends, which lost 2 bases and 5 bases, there was a span of 15 bases. The CDR3 loop spans 15 amino acids. The CDR3 DNA reads as TGTGCCAGCAGCTTACGGGGAGAGGGTAGGACTGAAGCTTTCTTT. It translates to CASSLRGEGRTEAFF.